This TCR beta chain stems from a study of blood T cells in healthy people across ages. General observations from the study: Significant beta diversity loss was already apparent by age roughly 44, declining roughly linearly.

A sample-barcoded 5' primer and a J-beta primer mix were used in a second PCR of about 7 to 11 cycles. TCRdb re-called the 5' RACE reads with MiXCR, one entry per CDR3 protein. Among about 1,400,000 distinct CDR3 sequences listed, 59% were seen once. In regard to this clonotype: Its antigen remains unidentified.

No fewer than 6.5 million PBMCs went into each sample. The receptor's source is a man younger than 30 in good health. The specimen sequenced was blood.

CDR3 amino acids: CASSVGTTGADTQYF. In nucleotides, the CDR3 is TGTGCCAGCAGCGTAGGAACGACAGGAGCGGATACGCAGTATTTT. The rearrangement joins TRBV9 to TRBJ2-3, with a weak D call TRBD1 (6 bases). The CDR3 spans 15 residues. CDR1 is SGDLS, CDR2 YYNGEE, per germline. Trimming shortened V by 0 bases and J by 6 bases, and 14 bases separated the two germline ends.